The 19 T cell receptor beta chains reported below all come from one sample, sequenced in a study of CD8 T cells in ankylosing spondylitis. One entry per CDR3 protein, called by TCRdb with MiXCR from the 5' RACE reads. The repertoire includes around 320,000 distinct CDR3 sequences, about a fifth of them detected once, and about 3.5% sits in the top ten. Sequencing input: blood, either unsorted or a sorted T cell fraction (not recorded which). The receptors originated from a female donor with ankylosing spondylitis or in good health (not recorded which).

This clonotype came up many times. This chain uses TRBV20-1 with TRBJ2-7; 9 bases fit TRBD2. The CDR3 loop spans 14 amino acids. V trimming: 6 bases; J trimming: 3 bases; junction bases outside the gene matches: 9. Germline CDR1 reads DFQATT; CDR2 reads SNEGSKA (reference sequence). CDR3 amino acids: CSAQGPSGNYEQYF. The CDR3 region has the DNA TGCAGTGCCCAAGGACCTAGCGGGAACTACGAGCAGTACTTC.

CDR3 region: CASSPPGQGSPLHF. Written as DNA, the CDR3 is TGTGCCAGCAGCCCCCCGGGACAGGGATCACCCCTCCACTTT. This chain joins TRBV7-2 and TRBJ1-6, with 9 positions matching TRBD1. Trimming cost V 5 bases and J 10 bases; bases outside gene matches: 6. The CDR3 totals 14 residues. CDR1 and CDR2 (germline): SGHTA, FQGNSA.

This clonotype has a handful of counts. J is TRBJ1-1 and V is TRBV18, with TRBD1 as a possible D gene (6 bases). The V gene's germline CDR1 is KGHSH and CDR2 LQKENI. V was trimmed by 2 bases and J by 0 bases, leaving 10 bases between them. The CDR3 extends over 15 amino acids. Here the CDR3 DNA reads TGTGCCAGCTCACCAGTGGGGGCCATGAACACTGAAGCTTTCTTT. Protein sequence: CASSPVGAMNTEAFF.

This clonotype was observed a handful of times. In DNA, the CDR3 is TGCGCCAGCAGCGTTAAGGGACAGGGTGGAGAAGCTTTCTTT. Translating it yields CASSVKGQGGEAFF. The V and J genes are TRBV5-1 and TRBJ1-1; 9 bases match TRBD1. CDR1 and CDR2 from the germline V gene are SGHRS and YFSETQ. This CDR3 spans 14 amino acids. Losses at the gene ends were 4 bases for V and 8 bases for J; bases not matched to a gene: 9.

This clonotype was found a few times. The genes are TRBV10-3 and TRBJ1-5, with D uncertain. CDR1 is ENHRY and CDR2 is SYGVKD in the germline V gene. The V gene lost 2 bases and the J gene lost 6 bases, with 14 bases spanning the gap. The CDR3 contains 15 residues. CDR3 sequence: CAISERTGFSQPQHF. The CDR3, as DNA: TGTGCCATCAGTGAGAGGACCGGCTTTAGTCAGCCCCAGCATTTT.

The V gene is TRBV20-1, the J gene TRBJ2-3; 15 bases align to TRBD2. The germline CDR1 and CDR2 sequences are DFQATT and SNEGSKA (reference sequence). V gave up 5 bases and J gave up 6 bases; unmatched junction bases: 6. The CDR3 totals 15 residues. The CDR3 DNA is TGCAGTGCTGGCCGGACTAGCGGGAGGGGGGATACGCAGTATTTT. It specifies CSAGRTSGRGDTQYF.

This clonotype was observed a handful of times. This chain links TRBV9 with TRBJ2-7; TRBD2 aligns across 8 bases. Unmatched junction bases numbered 8, after V lost 0 bases and J lost 6 bases. The germline V gene has CDR1 SGDLS and CDR2 YYNGEE. CDR3 size: 15 residues. The CDR3 DNA sequence: TGTGCCAGCAGCGTAGCGGTAGCGGGAACTGGCGAGCAGTACTTC. Amino acids: CASSVAVAGTGEQYF.

V is TRBV5-5 and J is TRBJ2-7, with D possibly being TRBD1 (6 bases). The CDR3 consists of 15 residues. Trimming took off 0 bases at V and 5 bases at J, with 15 bases between the two ends. Germline assignment: CDR1 SGHKS and CDR2 YYEKEE (reference sequence). The CDR3 protein is CASSLVTGTLDEQYF. CDR3 nucleotide sequence: TGTGCCAGCAGCTTGGTTACAGGGACCTTGGACGAGCAGTACTTC. Complete variable domain (other parts from reference TRBV5-5 and TRBJ2-7): DAGVTQSPTHLIKTRGQQVTLRCSPISGHKSVSWYQQVLGQGPQFIFQYYEKEERGRGNFPDRFSARQFPNYSSELNVNALLLGDSALYLCASSLVTGTLDEQYFGPGTRLTVT.

This chain joins TRBV20-1 and TRBJ2-7, with a tentative D call TRBD1 (6 bases). Per germline, CDR1 DFQATT and CDR2 SNEGSKA (reference sequence). The CDR3 has 13 residues. Between the trimmed V and J ends, which lost 4 bases and 3 bases, there was a span of 13 bases. The CDR3 reads CSANRQVDYEQYF. The CDR3 DNA reads TGCAGTGCTAATAGACAGGTAGACTACGAGCAGTACTTC.

This clonotype was seen more than once but under ten times. V is TRBV20-1 and J is TRBJ2-7, with TRBD2 matching 12 bases. Germline lookup yields CDR1 DFQATT and CDR2 SNEGSKA (reference sequence). Unmatched junction bases numbered 6, after V lost 0 bases and J lost 6 bases. This CDR3 comprises 15 residues. CDR3 sequence: CSARDPLAGGGEQYF. The CDR3 nucleotides read TGCAGTGCTAGAGATCCCCTAGCGGGAGGGGGCGAGCAGTACTTC.

There are many counts of this clonotype. The J gene is TRBJ1-3, the V gene TRBV10-3; the D is unclear. The CDR3 totals 17 residues. The germline V and J ends were trimmed by 10 bases and 0 bases, with 22 bases remaining between them. Germline V gene sequence: CDR1 ENHRY, CDR2 SYGVKD. CDR3 in DNA: TGTGCCAAACCCGAAGGATGGCCCGAAATCTCTGGAAACACCATATATTTT. Translation: CAKPEGWPEISGNTIYF.

The chain links TRBV10-1 to TRBJ2-7; the match to TRBD2 covers 9 bases. The CDR3 loop spans 19 amino acids. Germline V lookup: CDR1 WNHNN, CDR2 SYGVQD (reference sequence). Trimming took 0 bases from V and 7 from J; bases not matched to a gene: 19. The CDR3 DNA reads as TGCGCCAGCAGTGAGTCGGTGCGGGAGGGCCGGTTAAGGACGCGGGAGCAGTACTTC. This sequence encodes CASSESVREGRLRTREQYF.

J is TRBJ2-3 and V is TRBV12-3 or TRBV12-4; 9 bases are shared with TRBD2. CDR3 length equals 15 residues. V lost 6 bases, J lost 5 bases, and 9 bases stayed unmatched. CDR3 sequence (DNA): TGTGCCAGCAGCCGGAGGGGACTAGCAGGAGATACGCAGTATTTT. Translating it yields CASSRRGLAGDTQYF.

Comments on this clonotype: The junction does not match germline at one end; this may be a read error. This rearrangement joins TRBV12-3 or TRBV12-4 to TRBJ1-4; no clear D. The CDR3 totals 13 residues. The CDR3 DNA follows: TGTGCCAGCAGTCTCGACGCTAAAGAAAAACTGTTTTTT. Protein: CASSLDAKEKLFF.

The chain employs TRBV12-3 or TRBV12-4 and TRBJ2-3, with D hard to call. The V end was cut by 7 bases, the J end by 3 bases, with 8 bases between. The CDR3 spans 12 residues. The CDR3 DNA sequence: TGTGCCAGCACTGGGTTAACAGATACGCAGTATTTT. Translated: CASTGLTDTQYF.

At least ten counts were recorded for this clonotype. CDR3: CASRPSRSDRRSEKLFF. CDR3 in DNA: TGTGCCAGCAGACCCTCCAGGTCGGATAGAAGAAGTGAAAAACTGTTTTTT. The chain couples TRBV12-3 or TRBV12-4 to TRBJ1-4; D call uncertain. The CDR3 runs to 17 residues. Trimming removed 6 bases from V and 7 bases from J, with 24 bases in between.

This clonotype was counted a few times. V is TRBV4-3 and J is TRBJ1-1; TRBD1 matches 7 bases. With V trimmed by 1 base and J by 1 base, 6 bases remained unmatched. The CDR3 loop spans 16 amino acids. Germline V lookup: CDR1 LGHNA, CDR2 YSLEER. The CDR3: CASSQGQGDGNTEAFF. The CDR3 DNA is TGCGCCAGCAGCCAAGGACAGGGTGACGGGAACACTGAAGCTTTCTTT.

This clonotype showed up just a few times. J is TRBJ2-1 and V is TRBV2; 9 nucleotides line up with TRBD1. The CDR3 runs 15 residues. V lost 5 bases to trimming and J lost 8 bases; unmatched junction nucleotides: 10. Germline CDR1 SNHLY, CDR2 FYNNEI. CDR3 loop: CASSPTGTGLDEQFF. CDR3 nucleotide sequence: TGTGCCAGCAGTCCTACCGGGACAGGGCTTGATGAGCAGTTCTTC.

The chain recombines TRBV6-1 with TRBJ2-1, with 7 bases that match TRBD2. Germline CDR1 reads MNHNS; CDR2 reads SASEGT. The CDR3 has 16 residues. Germline trimming cut 0 bases from V and 4 bases from J; bases unmatched to any gene: 6. CDR3 nucleotide sequence: TGTGCCAGCAGTGAAGCGCGGGCTAGCGGTTACAATGAGCAGTTCTTC. This gives the protein CASSEARASGYNEQFF.